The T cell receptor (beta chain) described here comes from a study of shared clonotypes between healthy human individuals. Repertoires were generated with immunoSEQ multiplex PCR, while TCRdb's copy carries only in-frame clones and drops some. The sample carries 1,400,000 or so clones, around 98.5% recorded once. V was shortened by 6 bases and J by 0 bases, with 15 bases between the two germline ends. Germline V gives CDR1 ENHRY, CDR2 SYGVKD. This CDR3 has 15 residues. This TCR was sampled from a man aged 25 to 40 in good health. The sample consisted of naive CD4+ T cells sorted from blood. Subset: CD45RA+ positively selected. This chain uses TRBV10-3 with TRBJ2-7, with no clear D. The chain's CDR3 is CAISAPGRSSYEQYF. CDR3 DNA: TGTGCCATCAGCGCTCCCGGACGTAGCTCCTACGAGCAGTACTTC.